Each of the 21 T cell receptor beta chains below was sequenced from the same sample in a study of tumor-infiltrating lymphocytes in primary liver carcinoma. Synthesis of TCR beta cDNA was carried out from 450 to 650 ng total RNA with a constant-region primer. Libraries for TCR beta were built through three nested multiplex PCR rounds, which together made up a slightly modified ARM-PCR procedure. The study ran its first two PCR rounds for roughly 9 cycles each, using TRBV1-TRBV30 forward primers and a C-beta reverse primer. TCRdb re-derived calls from the multiplex PCR reads in MiXCR, one entry per CDR3 protein. The table lists 320,000 or so distinct CDR3 sequences, more than 55% of them singletons. Extraction also yielded germline DNA, while blood RNA was obtained from unsorted whole blood. Sample: peripheral blood. The receptor source for this set is a man aged 35-49 years with primary liver carcinoma and hepatitis B virus infection.

In the case of this clonotype: At one end the junction does not follow the germline gene, possibly because of a read error. The chain links TRBV10-3 to TRBJ2-1; D is uncertain. CDR1 is ENHRY, CDR2 SYGVKD, per germline. The CDR3 loop spans 12 amino acids. The CDR3 loop reads CTISVGNNEQFF. The CDR3 bases are TGTACCATCAGTGTGGGTAACAATGAGCAGTTCTTC.

Of note for this clonotype: A much larger clone is a single base away; this may be a read error. As the CDR3 is not closed by the conserved phenylalanine or tryptophan, this likely results from a read error. The rearrangement joins TRBV11-2 to TRBJ2-1, with D perhaps matching TRBD2 (6 bases). The CDR3 has 16 amino acids. With 4 bases removed from V and 6 bases from J, the gap between germline ends came to 19 bases. Looked up from germline, CDR1 is SGHAT and CDR2 is FQNNGV. The CDR3 spells CASSSQVASAGNEQFL. In DNA form, the CDR3 reads TGTGCCAGCAGCTCCCAGGTGGCTAGCGCCGGCAATGAGCAGTTCTTA.

This chain joins TRBV5-5 and TRBJ2-7, with 8 nucleotides matching TRBD1. Germline V gene data show CDR1 as SGHKS and CDR2 as YYEKEE (reference sequence). V was clipped by 0 bases and J by 5 bases; unmatched bases: 4. The CDR3 runs to 14 residues. This chain's CDR3 is CASSLGQGLNEQYF. Here the CDR3 DNA reads TGTGCCAGCAGCTTGGGACAGGGGTTGAACGAGCAGTACTTC.

About this clonotype itself: A read error is possible here, since a much larger clone lies one base away. Since no conserved phenylalanine or tryptophan closes the CDR3, a read error is the likely cause. This sequence joins TRBV12-3 or TRBV12-4 and TRBJ2-2; D unclear. The CDR3 contains 13 residues. Deletions cut 6 bases from V and 5 bases from J, with 10 bases between. The CDR3 coding sequence is TGTGCCAGCAGAACGGTCGGGACCGGGGAGCTGTTTATT. The encoded protein is CASRTVGTGELFI.

This clonotype was recorded a few times. The CDR3 spells CASSLAGTIVHEQYF. CDR3 sequence (DNA): TGTGCCAGCAGTTTAGCGGGGACTATCGTCCACGAGCAGTACTTC. This chain uses TRBV28 with TRBJ2-7, with 7 bases lining up with TRBD2. The CDR3 sequence is 15 residues long. Germline CDR1 is MDHEN and CDR2 is SYDVKM. The V gene end was trimmed by 2 bases and the J gene end by 5 bases; junction bases not matched to a gene: 9.

The chain links TRBV5-1 to TRBJ2-5; 8 nucleotides align to TRBD1. CDR1 is SGHRS and CDR2 is YFSETQ in the germline V gene. J was trimmed by 1 base and V by 4 bases; bases with no gene match: 3. The CDR3 has 14 residues. DNA of the CDR3: TGCGCCAGCAGCGACGACAGGGGCCAAGAGACCCAGTACTTC. Amino acids: CASSDDRGQETQYF.

In the case of this clonotype: A much larger clone differs by one base, so this may be a read error. The chain recombines TRBV6-5 with TRBJ1-1, with 9 positions matching TRBD1. This CDR3 is built from 14 residues. Germline V lookup: CDR1 MNHEY, CDR2 SVGAGI. The ends lost 4 bases at V and 6 bases at J; junction bases unmatched: 6. The CDR3 nucleotides are TGTGCCAGCAGTTCGCGGGACAGGGTCTCTGAAGCTTTCTTT. It yields the protein CASSSRDRVSEAFF.

This clonotype was found many times. The chain combines TRBV12-3 or TRBV12-4 with TRBJ1-3; D not resolved. Trimming stripped 5 bases from V and 5 bases from J, with 10 bases between. The CDR3 consists of 13 residues. This chain's CDR3 is CASSGSARNTIYF. Here the CDR3 DNA reads TGTGCCAGCAGTGGATCCGCTCGAAACACCATATATTTT.

This clonotype showed up many times. This chain joins TRBV12-3 or TRBV12-4 and TRBJ1-1; 7 nucleotides match TRBD1. The CDR3 covers 15 residues. The ends lost 4 bases at V and 7 bases at J; junction bases unmatched: 12. CDR3 in amino acids: CASSSRTDRTLEAFF. CDR3 nucleotide sequence: TGTGCCAGCAGTTCGCGGACGGACAGGACGCTTGAAGCTTTCTTT.

Comments on this clonotype: This may come from a read error, since a much larger clone is one base off. The J gene is TRBJ2-3, the V gene TRBV7-8; 9 bases align to TRBD2. From germline, CDR1 is SGHVS and CDR2 FQNEAQ. The CDR3 consists of 14 residues. CDR3 in DNA: TGTACCAGCAGACCCCTAGCGGGAACAGATACGCAGTATTTT. It encodes CTSRPLAGTDTQYF.

On this clonotype: This may stem from a read error, because a much larger clone lies one nucleotide away. J is TRBJ2-1 and V is TRBV11-2; 10 bases line up with TRBD2. Losses at the gene ends were 1 base for V and 5 bases for J; bases not matched to a gene: 5. The CDR3 sequence is 16 residues long. CDR1 SGHAT and CDR2 FQNNGV come from the germline V gene. Here the CDR3 reads CASSLVGTSDNNEQFF. The DNA of the CDR3 is TGTGCCAGCAGCTTAGTTGGGACTAGCGACAACAATGAGCAGTTCTTC.

The sample holds one count of this clonotype. Germline and junction disagree at one end, which may indicate a read error. This chain links TRBV7-9 with TRBJ2-7; 10 bases match TRBD2. Germline V CDR1 and CDR2: SEHNR, FQNEAQ (reference sequence). The CDR3 is 15 residues long. The CDR3 nucleotides are TGTGCCAGCACCTTAAGTAGCGGGAGGACTGGGGAGCAGTACTTC. It codes for CASTLSSGRTGEQYF.

This clonotype was seen ten or more times. The CDR3 spells CASSPLTGRAEAFF. The CDR3 nucleotides read TGTGCCAGCAGCCCCCTGACAGGGAGGGCTGAAGCTTTCTTT. This chain connects TRBV6-1 to TRBJ1-1, with 7 bases fitting TRBD1. Germline V gene data show CDR1 as MNHNS and CDR2 as SASEGT. V dropped 6 bases and J dropped 6; count of bases not matched to a gene: 10. The CDR3 spans 14 residues.

Points on this clonotype: The final CDR3 position lacks the conserved phenylalanine or tryptophan, pointing to a likely read error. This chain links TRBV12-3 or TRBV12-4 with TRBJ2-1; no firm D call. The CDR3 length is 12 residues. CDR3 amino acids: CDSSRLSNEQFL. In DNA, the CDR3 is TGTGACAGCAGTCGTTTGAGCAATGAGCAGTTCCTC.

Comment on this clonotype: With a much larger clone just one base away, this may be a read error. The CDR3 does not close with the conserved phenylalanine or tryptophan, likely indicating a read error. J is TRBJ2-3 and V is TRBV11-2; no firm D call. Per germline, CDR1 SGHAT and CDR2 FQNNGV. V was cut by 3 bases and J by 2 bases, with 6 bases left in between. The CDR3 runs to 13 residues. CDR3: CASSFLSTDTQYL. The CDR3 DNA is TGTGCCAGCAGCTTCCTATCCACAGATACGCAGTATCTT.

Remarks on this clonotype: Given a much more abundant clone one base away, this may be a read error. J is TRBJ1-5 and V is TRBV6-2 or TRBV6-3; D gene uncertain. Per germline, CDR1 MNHEY and CDR2 SVGEGT. CDR3 length: 13 residues. CDR3 amino acids: CASMGSRNQPRHF. In nucleotides, the CDR3 is TGTGCCAGTATGGGGTCACGCAATCAGCCCCGGCATTTT.

With regard to this clonotype: Given the absence of the conserved phenylalanine or tryptophan at the CDR3 end, a read error is likely. The limits of the CDR3 on the DNA are not certain, so only TCRdb's listed CDR3 is given. The chain recombines TRBV12-3 or TRBV12-4 with TRBJ2-2. The CDR3 is 14 residues long, counting both termini. The CDR3 region is CTSSLRLSGGEPFL.

Many counts were recorded for this clonotype. The DNA of the CDR3 is TGTGCCAGCAGTTACGGAGGGAGAGGGATGGATGAGCAGTTCTTC. Translation gives CASSYGGRGMDEQFF. The chain carries TRBV6-5 and TRBJ2-1, with D perhaps matching TRBD2 (6 bases). The germline V gene encodes CDR1 MNHEY and CDR2 SVGAGI. The CDR3 has 15 residues. V gave up 2 bases and J gave up 8 bases, with 16 bases separating them.

Remarks on this clonotype: A much larger clone differs by one base, so this may be a read error. The rearrangement joins TRBV6-5 to TRBJ2-2, with no clear D. Germline CDR1 is MNHEY and CDR2 is SVGAGI. The CDR3 runs 13 residues. CDR3 DNA sequence: TGTGGCAGCAGTCCTCGTCCGACCGGGGAGCTGTTTTTT. Translated: CGSSPRPTGELFF.

The chain has TRBV20-1 and TRBJ1-4; tentatively, D is TRBD1 (6 bases). Trimming cost V 6 bases and J 0 bases, with 11 bases left between them. The germline V gene encodes CDR1 DFQATT and CDR2 SNEGSKA (reference sequence). This CDR3 spans 14 amino acids. The CDR3 loop reads CSAKDSATNEKLFF. CDR3 in DNA: TGCAGTGCAAAGGACAGTGCAACTAATGAAAAACTGTTTTTT.

This clonotype was seen repeatedly, ten times or more. The CDR3 sequence: CASSSATGQNTEAFF. CDR3 in DNA: TGTGCCAGCAGCTCAGCGACAGGGCAGAACACTGAAGCTTTCTTT. This chain joins TRBV4-2 and TRBJ1-1; 7 nucleotides align to TRBD1. The CDR3 length is 15 residues. The V segment lost 5 bases and the J segment 1 base; nucleotides outside the gene matches: 7. Germline V gene lookup returns CDR1 LGHNA and CDR2 YNFKEQ.